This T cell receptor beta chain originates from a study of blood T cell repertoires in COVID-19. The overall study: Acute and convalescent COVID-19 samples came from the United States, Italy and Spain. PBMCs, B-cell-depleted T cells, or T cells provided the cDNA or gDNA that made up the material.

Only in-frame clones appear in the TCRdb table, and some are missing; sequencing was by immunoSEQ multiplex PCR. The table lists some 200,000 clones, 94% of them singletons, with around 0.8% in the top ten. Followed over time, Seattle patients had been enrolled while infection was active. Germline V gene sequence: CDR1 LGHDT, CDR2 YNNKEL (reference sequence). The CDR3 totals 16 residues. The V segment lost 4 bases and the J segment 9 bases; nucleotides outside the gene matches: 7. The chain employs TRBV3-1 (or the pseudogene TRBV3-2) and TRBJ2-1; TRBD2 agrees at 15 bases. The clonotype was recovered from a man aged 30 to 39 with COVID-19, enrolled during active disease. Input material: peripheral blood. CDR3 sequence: CASSRPGLAGGLEQFF. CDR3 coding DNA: TGTGCCAGCAGCCGTCCCGGACTAGCGGGGGGGCTTGAGCAGTTCTTC.